This is a list of T cell receptor beta chains from one sample in a study of blood T cell repertoires in COVID-19. TCRdb's table, derived via immunoSEQ multiplex PCR, lists solely in-frame clones and lacks some. The sample holds around 220,000 clones, about 88% seen once. Sequencing was done on a sample of peripheral blood. The receptors were gathered from a man in his forties with active or convalescent COVID-19. The CDR3 runs from the conserved cysteine through the conserved F or W. Each record gives: D gene, clone size, J gene, V gene, CDR3 DNA, CDR3 protein. The D gene is left open where the match is weak. Some rows mark clone size as missing; the rest say once, few, many or name a class of expanded clone.

d_gene: -
abundance: -
j_gene: TRBJ1-1
v_gene: TRBV28
CDR3nt: TGTGCCAGCAGTTTTAGATACACTGAAGCTTTCTTT
CDR3aa: CASSFRYTEAFF

d_gene: TRBD1
abundance: -
j_gene: TRBJ2-7
v_gene: TRBV27
CDR3nt: TGTGCCAGCAGTTCCCGGGACAGCAGCTACGAGCAGTACTTC
CDR3aa: CASSSRDSSYEQYF

d_gene: -
abundance: -
j_gene: TRBJ1-1
v_gene: TRBV6-5
CDR3nt: TGTGCCAGCAGTCCCCGCCCGGACACTGAAGCTTTCTTT
CDR3aa: CASSPRPDTEAFF

d_gene: -
abundance: -
j_gene: TRBJ2-5
v_gene: TRBV30
CDR3nt: TGTGCCTGGAGTGTAGGAGGCTGGGAGACCCAGTACTTC
CDR3aa: CAWSVGGWETQYF

d_gene: -
abundance: -
j_gene: TRBJ1-3
v_gene: TRBV19
CDR3nt: TGTGCCAGTAGTATAGACGGGGGGCCCTTCTCTGGAAACACCATATATTTT
CDR3aa: CASSIDGGPFSGNTIYF

d_gene: -
abundance: -
j_gene: TRBJ2-5
v_gene: TRBV28
CDR3nt: TGTGCCAGCAGTCCACTACGAGAGACCCAGTACTTC
CDR3aa: CASSPLRETQYF

d_gene: -
abundance: -
j_gene: TRBJ2-2
v_gene: TRBV6-6
CDR3nt: TGTGCCAGCAGCCCGACCGGGGAGCTGTTTTTT
CDR3aa: CASSPTGELFF

d_gene: -
abundance: -
j_gene: TRBJ2-7
v_gene: TRBV5-4
CDR3nt: TGTGCCAGCAGCCCTTGGAGAGGCAGTTCCGAGCAGTACTTC
CDR3aa: CASSPWRGSSEQYF

d_gene: TRBD1
abundance: -
j_gene: TRBJ2-5
v_gene: TRBV7-3
CDR3nt: TGTGCCAGCAGCTCTACCGGGACAGGGACAGAGACCCAGTACTTC
CDR3aa: CASSSTGTGTETQYF

d_gene: TRBD1
abundance: -
j_gene: TRBJ2-1
v_gene: TRBV14
CDR3nt: TGTGCCAGCAGCCAAACGGTGACAGGGGTGTACAATGAGCAGTTCTTC
CDR3aa: CASSQTVTGVYNEQFF

d_gene: TRBD1
abundance: -
j_gene: TRBJ1-6
v_gene: TRBV4-1
CDR3nt: TGCGCCAGCAGCCAAGAAGGGACAGCCGATTCACCCCTCCACTTT
CDR3aa: CASSQEGTADSPLHF

d_gene: TRBD1
abundance: -
j_gene: TRBJ1-1
v_gene: TRBV5-1
CDR3nt: TGCGCCAGCAGCTCGGGGACAGGGGGCTTTGTCGGCACTGAAGCTTTCTTT
CDR3aa: CASSSGTGGFVGTEAFF

d_gene: -
abundance: -
j_gene: TRBJ1-6
v_gene: TRBV27
CDR3nt: TGTGCCAGCAGTTTAAAGAACAGCCTCGTCGGTAATTCACCCCTCCACTTT
CDR3aa: CASSLKNSLVGNSPLHF

d_gene: -
abundance: -
j_gene: TRBJ2-1
v_gene: TRBV5-1
CDR3nt: TGCGCCAGCGGTCCACAGTCCTCCTACAATGAGCAGTTCTTC
CDR3aa: CASGPQSSYNEQFF

d_gene: TRBD1
abundance: -
j_gene: TRBJ1-5
v_gene: TRBV6-5
CDR3nt: TGTGCCAGCAGACGACAGGGGGCGGGCAATCAGCCCCAGCATTTT
CDR3aa: CASRRQGAGNQPQHF

d_gene: -
abundance: -
j_gene: TRBJ2-3
v_gene: TRBV24-1
CDR3nt: TGTGCCACCAGGTCTGTGGATACGCAGTATTTT
CDR3aa: CATRSVDTQYF

d_gene: TRBD1
abundance: few
j_gene: TRBJ1-2
v_gene: TRBV5-4
CDR3nt: TGTGCCAGCAGCTTACCGGGACAGCACTATGGCTACACCTTC
CDR3aa: CASSLPGQHYGYTF

d_gene: -
abundance: once
j_gene: TRBJ1-2
v_gene: TRBV28
CDR3nt: TGTGCCAGCAGTGGTGCCGTCTCAGCTAACTATGGCTACACCTTC
CDR3aa: CASSGAVSANYGYTF

d_gene: TRBD1
abundance: -
j_gene: TRBJ1-4
v_gene: TRBV27
CDR3nt: TGTGCCAGCAGGGAGGGACAGTGGGATGAAAAACTGTTTTTT
CDR3aa: CASREGQWDEKLFF

d_gene: -
abundance: -
j_gene: TRBJ1-2
v_gene: TRBV19
CDR3nt: TGTGCCAGTAGTATAGGCAGGTCCTATGGCTACACCTTC
CDR3aa: CASSIGRSYGYTF

d_gene: TRBD1
abundance: -
j_gene: TRBJ2-3
v_gene: TRBV19
CDR3nt: TGTGCCAGTAGTCCTGGACAGGGGGCAGATACGCAGTATTTT
CDR3aa: CASSPGQGADTQYF

d_gene: -
abundance: -
j_gene: TRBJ1-5
v_gene: TRBV7-2
CDR3nt: TGTGCCAGCAGCCCTAAGAGGGCAGCTTCGTGTGAGCCCCAGCATTTT
CDR3aa: CASSPKRAASCEPQHF

d_gene: -
abundance: few
j_gene: TRBJ2-1
v_gene: TRBV18
CDR3nt: TGTGCCAGCTCACCCAGGGCGGCCTCCTACAATGAGCAGTTCTTC
CDR3aa: CASSPRAASYNEQFF

d_gene: -
abundance: -
j_gene: TRBJ2-7
v_gene: TRBV28
CDR3nt: TGTGCCACGGCAGGGGGAGGCTACGAGCAGTACTTC
CDR3aa: CATAGGGYEQYF

d_gene: TRBD1
abundance: -
j_gene: TRBJ2-1
v_gene: TRBV5-1
CDR3nt: TGCGCCAGCTGCCTCCTCGACAGGGCCAGCCATGAGCAGTTCTTC
CDR3aa: CASCLLDRASHEQFF

d_gene: TRBD2
abundance: -
j_gene: TRBJ2-1
v_gene: TRBV7-9
CDR3nt: TGTGCCAGCAGCTTAGGGGTTAGCGGGAGGGTATACAATGAGCAGTTCTTC
CDR3aa: CASSLGVSGRVYNEQFF

d_gene: -
abundance: -
j_gene: TRBJ1-1
v_gene: TRBV19
CDR3nt: TGTGCCAGTAGGCGAACAGGCAGGAACACTGAAGCTTTCTTT
CDR3aa: CASRRTGRNTEAFF

d_gene: TRBD1
abundance: once
j_gene: TRBJ1-3
v_gene: TRBV2
CDR3nt: TGTGCCAGCATTAAACAGGGGTCTGGAAACACCATATATTTT
CDR3aa: CASIKQGSGNTIYF

d_gene: -
abundance: -
j_gene: TRBJ1-5
v_gene: TRBV27
CDR3nt: TGTGCCAGCAGTTTATCGACAAATCAGCCCCAGCATTTT
CDR3aa: CASSLSTNQPQHF

d_gene: TRBD1
abundance: once
j_gene: TRBJ2-7
v_gene: TRBV27
CDR3nt: TGTGCCAGCAGTTCGTTGGACAGGGGGTGGTACGAGCAGTACTTC
CDR3aa: CASSSLDRGWYEQYF

d_gene: TRBD2
abundance: -
j_gene: TRBJ2-1
v_gene: TRBV12-5
CDR3nt: TGTGCTAGTGGTTTGGGACTAGCGGGCTCCTACAATGAGCAGTTCTTC
CDR3aa: CASGLGLAGSYNEQFF

d_gene: TRBD1
abundance: -
j_gene: TRBJ1-1
v_gene: TRBV10-2
CDR3nt: TGCGCCAGCGGGACCGGGACAGGGGGCGTTGAAGCTTTCTTT
CDR3aa: CASGTGTGGVEAFF

d_gene: TRBD1
abundance: -
j_gene: TRBJ2-7
v_gene: TRBV2
CDR3nt: TGTGCCAGCAAACTGGGACAGGGATTGGTCGAGCAGTACTTC
CDR3aa: CASKLGQGLVEQYF

d_gene: TRBD2
abundance: -
j_gene: TRBJ2-1
v_gene: TRBV27
CDR3nt: TGTGCCAGCAGTTCTCCCTATAGCGGGGGTTACAATGAGCAGTTCTTC
CDR3aa: CASSSPYSGGYNEQFF

d_gene: -
abundance: -
j_gene: TRBJ1-4
v_gene: TRBV28
CDR3nt: TGTGCCAGCATCGAGGTGGGGGGAGAAAAACTGTTTTTT
CDR3aa: CASIEVGGEKLFF

d_gene: TRBD1
abundance: -
j_gene: TRBJ1-5
v_gene: TRBV2
CDR3nt: TGTGCCAGCAGTGAAGCATCGAACAGGGGGCAGGGTCAGCCCCAGCATTTT
CDR3aa: CASSEASNRGQGQPQHF

d_gene: -
abundance: -
j_gene: TRBJ1-3
v_gene: TRBV15
CDR3nt: TGTGCCACCAGCAGAGCCAGACAGCAGCTCGCCATATATTTT
CDR3aa: CATSRARQQLAIYF

d_gene: -
abundance: -
j_gene: TRBJ2-7
v_gene: TRBV7-9
CDR3nt: TGTGCCAGCAGCGCCCGGGACTCTCCTTACGAGCAGTACTTC
CDR3aa: CASSARDSPYEQYF

d_gene: TRBD1
abundance: -
j_gene: TRBJ2-2
v_gene: TRBV19
CDR3nt: TGTGCCAGTAGTATTAATTGGGACAGGTTTAACGGGGAGCTGTTTTTT
CDR3aa: CASSINWDRFNGELFF

d_gene: -
abundance: -
j_gene: TRBJ2-7
v_gene: TRBV19
CDR3nt: TGTGCCAGTAGTAAAACGGGAGTATACGAGCAGTACTTC
CDR3aa: CASSKTGVYEQYF

d_gene: -
abundance: -
j_gene: TRBJ2-7
v_gene: TRBV28
CDR3nt: TGTGCCAGCAAGAAGGGGAAGGGGATCTCCTACGAGCAGTACTTC
CDR3aa: CASKKGKGISYEQYF

d_gene: -
abundance: -
j_gene: TRBJ1-1
v_gene: TRBV6-2/TRBV6-3
CDR3nt: TGTGCCAGCAGTTACCCAGGCGGGGGCCAGGGCAACACTGAAGCTTTCTTT
CDR3aa: CASSYPGGGQGNTEAFF

d_gene: TRBD2
abundance: -
j_gene: TRBJ2-1
v_gene: TRBV7-9
CDR3nt: TGTGCCAGCAGCGCGAAGCGGGCTAGCGGACACAATGAGCAGTTCTTC
CDR3aa: CASSAKRASGHNEQFF

d_gene: -
abundance: -
j_gene: TRBJ2-1
v_gene: TRBV27
CDR3nt: TGTGCCAGCACTAGGGAGCGGCCAAGCTCCTACAATGAGCAGTTCTTC
CDR3aa: CASTRERPSSYNEQFF

d_gene: TRBD2
abundance: -
j_gene: TRBJ2-2
v_gene: TRBV7-3
CDR3nt: TGTGCCAGCAGCTGGACTAGCGGGGTACCGAACACCGGGGAGCTGTTTTTT
CDR3aa: CASSWTSGVPNTGELFF

d_gene: TRBD1
abundance: -
j_gene: TRBJ1-4
v_gene: TRBV24-1
CDR3nt: TGTGCCACCAGTGAACCTACCGGGACAGGGACTGAAAAACTGTTTTTT
CDR3aa: CATSEPTGTGTEKLFF

d_gene: -
abundance: -
j_gene: TRBJ1-3
v_gene: TRBV18
CDR3nt: TGTGCCAGCTCATCGGACAGCTCTGGAAACACCATATATTTT
CDR3aa: CASSSDSSGNTIYF

d_gene: -
abundance: -
j_gene: TRBJ2-6
v_gene: TRBV5-4
CDR3nt: TGTGCCAGCAGCGAGAGAAGCTCTGGGGCCAACGTCCTGACTTTC
CDR3aa: CASSERSSGANVLTF

d_gene: TRBD2
abundance: -
j_gene: TRBJ2-1
v_gene: TRBV24-1
CDR3nt: TGTGCCACCAGTGATGGGACTAGCGGGATTAATGAGCAGTTCTTC
CDR3aa: CATSDGTSGINEQFF

d_gene: -
abundance: once
j_gene: TRBJ2-7
v_gene: TRBV3-1/TRBV3-2
CDR3nt: TGTGCCAGCAGCCAACCTAGGGGCTCCGAGCAGTACTTC
CDR3aa: CASSQPRGSEQYF